The entry below describes one T cell receptor (beta chain). This record belongs to a study of blood T cell repertoires in COVID-19. Overall study: Collection of acute and convalescent COVID-19 samples took place in the United States, Italy and Spain. Sample material is recorded as cDNA or gDNA derived from T cells, B-cell-depleted T cells, or PBMCs.

Trimming removed 3 bases from V and 5 bases from J, with 9 bases in between. CDR3 length: 13 residues. Germline V CDR1 and CDR2: SGHTA, FQGTGA. Original data processing: Reference gene primer amplification yielded estimated nucleated cell counts. Only in-frame clones appear in the TCRdb table, and some are missing; sequencing was by immunoSEQ multiplex PCR. V and J calls plus clone size are reproduced from that table; the DNA served to infer D and trimming. The data contain over 200,000 clones, about nine tenths of them singletons. This receptor was taken from a man aged 55-75 years who had recovered from COVID-19. Material: peripheral blood. V gene TRBV7-3 combines with J gene TRBJ2-3; D may be TRBD2 (5 bases). The CDR3 loop reads CASSFPGLDTQYF. The DNA of the CDR3 is TGTGCCAGCAGCTTTCCGGGGTTAGATACGCAGTATTTT.